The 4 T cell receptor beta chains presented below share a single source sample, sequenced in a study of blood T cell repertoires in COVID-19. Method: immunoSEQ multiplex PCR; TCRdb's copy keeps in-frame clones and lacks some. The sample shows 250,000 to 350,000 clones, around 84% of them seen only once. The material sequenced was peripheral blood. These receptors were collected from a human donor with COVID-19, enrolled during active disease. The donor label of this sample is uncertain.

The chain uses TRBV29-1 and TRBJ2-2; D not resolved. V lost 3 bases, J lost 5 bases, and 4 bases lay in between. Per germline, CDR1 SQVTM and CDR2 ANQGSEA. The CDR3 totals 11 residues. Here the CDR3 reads CSVERTGELFF. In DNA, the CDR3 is TGCAGCGTTGAGAGGACCGGGGAGCTGTTTTTT.

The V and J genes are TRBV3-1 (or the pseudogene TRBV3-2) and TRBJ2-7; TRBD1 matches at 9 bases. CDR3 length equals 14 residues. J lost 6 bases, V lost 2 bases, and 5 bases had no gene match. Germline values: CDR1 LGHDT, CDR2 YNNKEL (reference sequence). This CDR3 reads CASSQPGQGSEQYF. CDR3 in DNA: TGTGCCAGCAGCCAACCGGGACAGGGTAGCGAGCAGTACTTC.

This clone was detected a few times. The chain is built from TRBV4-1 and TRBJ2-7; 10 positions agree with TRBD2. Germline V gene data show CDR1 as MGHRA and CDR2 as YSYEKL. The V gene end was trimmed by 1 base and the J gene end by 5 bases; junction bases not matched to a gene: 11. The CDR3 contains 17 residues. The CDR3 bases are TGCGCCAGCAGCCAAGGGTGGGGTCCTAGCGGGAGTAACGAGCAGTACTTC. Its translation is CASSQGWGPSGSNEQYF.

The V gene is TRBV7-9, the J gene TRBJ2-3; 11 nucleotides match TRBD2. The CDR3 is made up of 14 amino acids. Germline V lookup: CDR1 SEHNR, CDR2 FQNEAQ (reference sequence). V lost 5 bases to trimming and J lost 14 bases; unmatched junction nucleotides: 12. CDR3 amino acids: CASSPPSLAGEAYF. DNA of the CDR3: TGTGCCAGCAGCCCACCCTCACTAGCGGGAGAGGCGTATTTT.